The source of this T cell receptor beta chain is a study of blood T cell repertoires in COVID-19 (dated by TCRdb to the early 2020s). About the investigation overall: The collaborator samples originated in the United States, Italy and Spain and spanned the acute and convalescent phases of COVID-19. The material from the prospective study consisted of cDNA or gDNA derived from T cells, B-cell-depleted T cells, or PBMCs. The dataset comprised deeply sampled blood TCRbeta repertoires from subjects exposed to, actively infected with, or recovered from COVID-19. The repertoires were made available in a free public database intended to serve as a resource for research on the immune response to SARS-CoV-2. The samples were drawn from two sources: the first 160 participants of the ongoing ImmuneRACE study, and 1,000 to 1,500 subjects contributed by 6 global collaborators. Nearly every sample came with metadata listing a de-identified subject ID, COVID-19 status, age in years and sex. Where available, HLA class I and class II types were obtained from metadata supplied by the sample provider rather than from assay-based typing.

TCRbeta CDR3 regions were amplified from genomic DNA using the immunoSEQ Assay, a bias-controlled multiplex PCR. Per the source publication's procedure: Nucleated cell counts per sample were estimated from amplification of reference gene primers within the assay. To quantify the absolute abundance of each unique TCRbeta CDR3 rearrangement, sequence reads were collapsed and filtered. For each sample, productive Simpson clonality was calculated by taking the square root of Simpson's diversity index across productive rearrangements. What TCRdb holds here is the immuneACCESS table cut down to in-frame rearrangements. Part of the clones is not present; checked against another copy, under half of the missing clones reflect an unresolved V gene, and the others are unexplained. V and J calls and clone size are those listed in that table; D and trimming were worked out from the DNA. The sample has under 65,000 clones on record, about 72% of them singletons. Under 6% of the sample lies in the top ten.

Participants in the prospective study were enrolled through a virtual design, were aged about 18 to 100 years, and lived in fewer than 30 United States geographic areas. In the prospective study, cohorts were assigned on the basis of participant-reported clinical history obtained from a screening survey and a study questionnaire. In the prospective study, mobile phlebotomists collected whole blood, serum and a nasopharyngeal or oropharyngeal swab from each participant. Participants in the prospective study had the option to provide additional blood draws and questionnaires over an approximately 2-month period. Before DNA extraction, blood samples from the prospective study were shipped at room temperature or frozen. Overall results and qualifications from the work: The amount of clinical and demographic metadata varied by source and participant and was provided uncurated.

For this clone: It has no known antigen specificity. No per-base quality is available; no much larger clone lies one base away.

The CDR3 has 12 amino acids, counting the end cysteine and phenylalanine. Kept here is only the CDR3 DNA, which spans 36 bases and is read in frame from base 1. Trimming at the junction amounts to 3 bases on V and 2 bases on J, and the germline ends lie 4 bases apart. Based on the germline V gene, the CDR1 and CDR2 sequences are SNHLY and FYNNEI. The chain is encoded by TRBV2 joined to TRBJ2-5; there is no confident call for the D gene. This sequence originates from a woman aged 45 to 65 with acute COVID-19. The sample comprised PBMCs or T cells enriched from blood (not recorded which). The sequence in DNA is TGTGCCAGCAGTGAGAGTCAAGAGACCCAGTACTTC. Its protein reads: CASSESQETQYF. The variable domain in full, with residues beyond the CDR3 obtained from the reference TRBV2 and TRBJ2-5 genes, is EPEVTQTPSHQVTQMGQEVILRCVPISNHLYFYWYRQILGQKVEFLVSFYNNEISEKSEIFDDQFSVERPDGSNFTLKIRSTKLEDSAMYFCASSESQETQYFGPGTRLLVL.